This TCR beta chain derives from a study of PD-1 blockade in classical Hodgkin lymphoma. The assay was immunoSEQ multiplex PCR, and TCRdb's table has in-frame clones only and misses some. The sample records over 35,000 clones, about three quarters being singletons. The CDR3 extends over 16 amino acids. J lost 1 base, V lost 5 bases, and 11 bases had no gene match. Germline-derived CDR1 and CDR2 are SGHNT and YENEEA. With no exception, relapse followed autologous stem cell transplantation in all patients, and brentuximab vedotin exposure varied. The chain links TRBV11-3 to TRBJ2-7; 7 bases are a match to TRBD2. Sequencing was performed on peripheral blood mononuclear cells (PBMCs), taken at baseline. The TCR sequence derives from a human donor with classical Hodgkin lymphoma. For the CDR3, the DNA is TGTGCCAGCAGCACCGGGGCTCTAGCGGAGTCCTACGAGCAGTACTTC. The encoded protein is CASSTGALAESYEQYF.